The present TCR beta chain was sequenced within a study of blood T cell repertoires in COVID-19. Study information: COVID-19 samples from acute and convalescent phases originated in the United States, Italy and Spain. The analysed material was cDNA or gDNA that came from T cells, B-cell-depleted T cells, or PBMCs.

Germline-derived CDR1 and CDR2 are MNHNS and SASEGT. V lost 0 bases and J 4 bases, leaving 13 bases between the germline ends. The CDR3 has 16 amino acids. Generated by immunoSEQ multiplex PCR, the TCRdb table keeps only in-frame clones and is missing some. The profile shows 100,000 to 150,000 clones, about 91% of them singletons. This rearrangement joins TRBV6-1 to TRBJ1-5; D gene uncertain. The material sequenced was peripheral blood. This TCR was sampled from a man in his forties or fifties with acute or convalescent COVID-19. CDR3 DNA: TGTGCCAGCAGTGAAGCGGGCGGGCGGTATAATCAGCCCCAGCATTTT. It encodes CASSEAGGRYNQPQHF.